These T cell receptor beta chains were read from a single sample in a study of cytomegalovirus exposure and HLA in healthy donors. Here immunoSEQ multiplex PCR was the method, and the copy in TCRdb shows in-frame clones only, minus some. The top ten hold 3% of the sample, which has more than 55,000 clones, 75% to 95% seen once. Sequenced: PBMCs. All receptors come from a young man in good health and CMV-seronegative. Each CDR3 is given with its conserved first and last residue. A D gene is named only where the DNA matches it firmly. Clone sizes are given selectively: once, few, many, or a class where the clone is expanded.

>TRBV14|TRBD2|.|TRBJ2-2
TGTGCCAGCAGCCGGACTAGCGGCACCGGGGAGCTGTTTTTT
CASSRTSGTGELFF
>TRBV6-1|.|.|TRBJ1-1
TGTGCCAGTTCCGCCCAGGTTAACACTGAAGCTTTCTTT
CASSAQVNTEAFF
>TRBV4-2|TRBD2|few|TRBJ2-1
TGTGCCAGCAGCCAAGAGGTCCACCAGGCGGGAGCAAGCAATGAGCAGTTCTTC
CASSQEVHQAGASNEQFF
>TRBV6-1|TRBD1|.|TRBJ1-1
TGTGCCAGCAGTGAGAGGACAGGGGCGTATAATAGGGCTTTCTTT
CASSERTGAYNRAFF
>TRBV7-2|.|.|TRBJ2-3
TGTGCCAGCAGCTCCTCGACTACAGATACGCAGTATTTT
CASSSSTTDTQYF
>TRBV19|.|.|TRBJ1-1
TGTGCCAGTATCCTTGGGGGGTCGTCATCCGGTGAAGCTTTCTTT
CASILGGSSSGEAFF
>TRBV5-1|.|few|TRBJ2-5
TGCGCCAGCAGCTTGGGCCACTACCCCCCTCCCCAGGAGACCCAGTACTTC
CASSLGHYPPPQETQYF
>TRBV6-6|.|.|TRBJ2-7
TGTGCCAGCAGTTATGCGGGGGCGTTCTACGAGCAGTACTTC
CASSYAGAFYEQYF
>TRBV7-9|TRBD1|.|TRBJ1-4
TGTGCCAGCAGCTTCGGGGGACAGTATTATGAAAAACTGTTTTTT
CASSFGGQYYEKLFF
>TRBV18|.|.|TRBJ2-3
TGTGCCAGCCTATTCACCCGGACAGATACGCAGTATTTT
CASLFTRTDTQYF
>TRBV18|.|.|TRBJ2-3
TGTGCCAGCTCACCACCCGGGGTTTTACCTACAGATACGCAGTATTTT
CASSPPGVLPTDTQYF
>TRBV19|.|.|TRBJ1-2
TGTGCCAGTAGTACCGGACAGCACTATGGCTACACCTTC
CASSTGQHYGYTF
>TRBV6-1|TRBD1|once|TRBJ1-5
TGTGCCAGCAGTGAGGAGACAGGGATCAATCAGCCCCAGCATTTT
CASSEETGINQPQHF
>TRBV25-1|.|.|TRBJ2-3
TGTGCCAGCAGGCAGGGCACAGATACGCAGTATTTT
CASRQGTDTQYF
>TRBV5-8|.|.|TRBJ2-5
TGTGCCAGCAGCTTGGCCCAGAAAAGGAGTGGAGAGACCCAGTACTTC
CASSLAQKRSGETQYF
>TRBV5-1|TRBD2|.|TRBJ2-3
TGCGCCAGCAGAAGGACTAGCGGGACACAGGCAGATACGCAGTATTTT
CASRRTSGTQADTQYF
>TRBV6-6|TRBD1|.|TRBJ2-2
TGTGCCAGCGAGGCGGGACAGGGGGCCGGGGAGCTGTTTTTT
CASEAGQGAGELFF
>TRBV30|.|.|TRBJ2-1
TGTGCCTGGAGTTTCTGGCGGGAGCAGTTCTTC
CAWSFWREQFF
>TRBV6-6|TRBD1|.|TRBJ1-1
TGTGCCAGCAGGTGGACAGGGGAGAACACTGAAGCTTTCTTT
CASRWTGENTEAFF
>TRBV5-5|.|.|TRBJ2-2
TGTGCCAGCAGCTTGGCCGAGAGCTTCGTCGGGGAGCTGTTTTTT
CASSLAESFVGELFF
>TRBV6-8|TRBD2|.|TRBJ2-1
TGTGCCAGCAGTTACTTCCCCGGGACTAGCGGATACAATGAGCAGTTCTTC
CASSYFPGTSGYNEQFF
>TRBV6-1|.|.|TRBJ2-2
TGTGCCAGCCGTAGCGGAACCGGGGAGCTGTTTTTT
CASRSGTGELFF
>TRBV28|.|.|TRBJ1-2
TGTGCCAGCAGTCTAGGTCCTTGGGGCTACACCTTC
CASSLGPWGYTF
>TRBV7-3|.|.|TRBJ2-1
TGTGCCAGCAGCCCCGACAAGGTATTAAGCGGTGAGCAGTTCTTC
CASSPDKVLSGEQFF
>TRBV4-2|TRBD1|.|TRBJ1-2
TGTGCCAGCAGCCAAATGTCCGACAGGGTGTATGGCTACACCTTC
CASSQMSDRVYGYTF
>TRBV4-1|TRBD2|.|TRBJ2-1
TGCGCCAGCAGCCCGGGACTAGCGGGAGAGGGTGCCTACAATGAGCAGTTCTTC
CASSPGLAGEGAYNEQFF
>TRBV18|.|.|TRBJ1-2
TGTGCCAGCTCACTCCGGACAGAGAACTATGGCTACACCTTC
CASSLRTENYGYTF
>TRBV6-5|TRBD1|few|TRBJ2-7
TGTGCCAGCAGAAAAGGACAGGGAACTGGCGAGCAGTACTTC
CASRKGQGTGEQYF
>TRBV28|.|.|TRBJ1-5
TGTGCCAGCAGTTTAGAGGTCCAGCCCCAGCATTTT
CASSLEVQPQHF
>TRBV4-2|.|.|TRBJ1-1
TGTGCCAGCAGGGCGGGGAACACTGAAGCTTTCTTT
CASRAGNTEAFF
>TRBV7-2|.|.|TRBJ1-1
TGTGCCAGCAGCTTAAGGCGGGGGGGCGGGTCGTCAGCTTTCTTT
CASSLRRGGGSSAFF
>TRBV10-1|TRBD1|.|TRBJ2-5
TGCGCCAGCAGTGAAGGACAGGGATGGGGTGAGACCCAGTACTTC
CASSEGQGWGETQYF
>TRBV4-1|TRBD2|.|TRBJ2-1
TGCGCCAGCAGCCAAGAAGAGCGGGGTTTATACAATGAGCAGTTCTTC
CASSQEERGLYNEQFF
>TRBV5-1|TRBD2|.|TRBJ2-3
TGCGCCAGCAGCTGGGAAGAGCGGGGTGACACAGATACGCAGTATTTT
CASSWEERGDTDTQYF
>TRBV2|.|.|TRBJ2-1
TGTGCCAACAGTATAGCGGCCTCCTACAATGAGCAGTTCTTC
CANSIAASYNEQFF
>TRBV18|TRBD1|.|TRBJ2-3
TGTGCCAGCTCACCAAGACAGGGGACAGATACGCAGTATTTT
CASSPRQGTDTQYF
>TRBV6-5|TRBD1|.|TRBJ1-1
TGTGCCAGCAATCCAGGACAGGGGACCACTGAAGCTTTCTTT
CASNPGQGTTEAFF
>TRBV5-4|TRBD1|.|TRBJ2-7
TGTGCCAGCAGCGGACCGGGACAGGGAGTCTACGAGCAGTACTTC
CASSGPGQGVYEQYF
>TRBV9|.|.|TRBJ1-5
TGTGCCAGCAGCGTAGGAGTAGAAAATCAGCCCCAGCATTTT
CASSVGVENQPQHF
>TRBV19|.|.|TRBJ1-2
TGTGCCAGTAGTATTCCAACAGGAAGGAACGGCTACACCTTC
CASSIPTGRNGYTF
>TRBV15|TRBD1|few|TRBJ1-5
TGTGCCACCAGCAGAGAGGACAGGGATAATCAGCCCCAGCATTTT
CATSREDRDNQPQHF
>TRBV5-1|TRBD1|.|TRBJ2-3
TGCGCCAGCGGACAGGGGAGCACAGATACGCAGTATTTT
CASGQGSTDTQYF
>TRBV6-6|.|.|TRBJ1-1
TGTGCCAGCAGTTACTCGACACCCGGGATTGAAGCTTTCTTT
CASSYSTPGIEAFF
>TRBV2|TRBD2|.|TRBJ2-3
TGTGCCAGCAGGGGACTAGCGGGGCGGGGAGATACGCAGTATTTT
CASRGLAGRGDTQYF
>TRBV18|.|.|TRBJ1-1
TGTGCCAGCTCACCACCCGCCGGGACTGAAGCTTTCTTT
CASSPPAGTEAFF
>TRBV30|.|.|TRBJ1-1
TGTGCCTGGAGTCCCTTTGCGGGCTACACTGAAGCTTTCTTT
CAWSPFAGYTEAFF
>TRBV13|.|.|TRBJ1-1
TGTGCCAGCAGCTTACTGGGCCCGGGGACTGAAGCTTTCTTT
CASSLLGPGTEAFF
>TRBV5-6|TRBD1|few|TRBJ2-6
TGTGCCAGCAGCGAGGGACAGTATAGCTCTGGGGCCAACGTCCTGACTTTC
CASSEGQYSSGANVLTF
>TRBV4-2|TRBD2|.|TRBJ2-3
TGTGCCAGCAGCCAAGATTGGACTAGCGGGACCCTCACAGATACGCAGTATTTT
CASSQDWTSGTLTDTQYF
>TRBV7-2|.|.|TRBJ1-2
TGTGCCAGCAGCTCCTCGGGGGGGATCTATGGCTACACCTTC
CASSSSGGIYGYTF
>TRBV6-1|TRBD1|.|TRBJ1-5
TGTGCCACCACCACAGGGGATCAGCCCCAGCATTTT
CATTTGDQPQHF
>TRBV28|TRBD2|.|TRBJ2-7
TGTGCCAGCGTGGGGCTAGCGGCTCGCGAGCAGTACTTC
CASVGLAAREQYF
>TRBV19|.|.|TRBJ2-1
TGTGCCAGTAGTTCCAGCGCCAACTCCTACAATGAGCAGTTCTTC
CASSSSANSYNEQFF
>TRBV19|TRBD2|.|TRBJ2-1
TGTGCCACTAAACTAGCGGGAGGCGGGAATGAGCAGTTCTTC
CATKLAGGGNEQFF